Described below is a single TCR beta chain sequence and its context. The source of the sample is a study of technical replicates of blood from a handful of donors. The table came from immunoSEQ multiplex PCR; TCRdb's copy has only in-frame clones and leaves some out. Here the sample spans 60,000 to 80,000 clones, around 87% being singletons. The CDR3 sequence is 12 residues long. Germline assignment: CDR1 LNHDA and CDR2 SQIVND (reference sequence). Between the trimmed V and J ends, which lost 5 bases and 7 bases, there was a span of 12 bases. The material sequenced was PBMCs. The origin of this receptor is a human donor in good health. Some clones in this sample may be carry-over from other donors' samples. The chain couples TRBV19 to TRBJ2-7; D remains unclear. The CDR3 loop reads CASSPLPPEQYF. DNA of the CDR3: TGTGCCAGTAGTCCCCTCCCTCCGGAGCAGTACTTC. Supplemented by reference TRBV19 and TRBJ2-7, the full variable domain reads DGGITQSPKYLFRKEGQNVTLSCEQNLNHDAMYWYRQDPGQGLRLIYYSQIVNDFQKGDIAEGYSVSREKKESFPLTVTSAQKNPTAFYLCASSPLPPEQYFGPGTRLTVT.